The 2 T cell receptor beta chains given below trace back to one sample, sequenced in a study of blood T cells in healthy people across ages. Primed by a sample-barcoded 5' primer and a J-beta primer mix, a second PCR proceeded for 7 to 11 cycles. Via MiXCR, TCRdb re-called the 5' RACE reads, giving one row per CDR3 protein. The table shows around 800,000 distinct CDR3 sequences, with around half occurring only once. Sequencing was performed on blood. These receptors all stem from a man older than 75 in good health.

The genes are TRBV27 and TRBJ1-1; D is perhaps TRBD1 (5 bases). The V and J ends lost 5 bases and 1 base respectively, with 11 bases between them. Germline V gene sequence: CDR1 MNHEY, CDR2 SMNVEV (reference sequence). The CDR3 runs to 14 residues. The CDR3 DNA reads as TGTGCCAGCAGTCGGGACTGGCGGAACACTGAAGCTTTCTTT. This gives the protein CASSRDWRNTEAFF.

This clonotype came up a few times. This chain joins TRBV7-2 and TRBJ2-4, with 7 bases aligning to TRBD2. Germline V gene sequence: CDR1 SGHTA, CDR2 FQGNSA. Germline trimming cut 2 bases from V and 3 bases from J; bases unmatched to any gene: 13. The length of the CDR3 is 18 residues. The CDR3 is CASSLWGRGSSDKNIQYF. CDR3 bases: TGTGCCAGCAGCTTATGGGGGAGGGGTTCGAGTGACAAAAACATTCAGTACTTC.